This T cell receptor beta chain was obtained from a study of blood T cell repertoires in COVID-19 (dated by TCRdb to the early 2020s). The study in broad terms: Collaborator samples came from the United States, Italy and Spain and covered acute and convalescent phases of COVID-19. The material from the prospective study consisted of cDNA or gDNA derived from T cells, B-cell-depleted T cells, or PBMCs. Subjects who had been exposed to COVID-19, were actively infected with it, or had recovered from it provided the deeply sampled blood TCRbeta repertoires that made up the dataset. The repertoires were made available in a free public database intended to serve as a resource for research on the immune response to SARS-CoV-2. The samples were drawn from two sources: the first 160 participants of the ongoing ImmuneRACE study, and 950 to 1,500 subjects contributed by 6 global collaborators. The sample metadata nearly always contained a de-identified subject ID, COVID-19 status, age in years and sex. Where available, HLA class I and class II types were taken from metadata supplied by the sample provider and were not determined by assay-based typing. Study-wide findings and limitations: The amount of clinical and demographic metadata varied by source and participant and was provided uncurated.

Another Seattle source contributed samples from volunteer blood donors who had recovered from COVID-19. Whole blood was collected in K2EDTA tubes by collaborating institutions according to the institutions' own protocols. For TCRbeta analysis, collaborators shipped samples as frozen whole blood, isolated PBMCs, or DNA extracted from either of those sample types. As to this clone: What this receptor recognizes is not known. Base qualities are missing; no much larger clone stands one base away.

TCRbeta CDR3 regions were amplified from genomic DNA using the immunoSEQ Assay, a bias-controlled multiplex PCR. In the paper's pipeline: The number of nucleated cells in each sample was estimated from the amplification of reference gene primers within the assay. To quantify the absolute abundance of each unique TCRbeta CDR3 rearrangement, sequence reads were collapsed and filtered. For each sample, productive Simpson clonality was calculated by taking the square root of Simpson's diversity index across productive rearrangements. Drawn from immuneACCESS, this table holds only the in-frame rearrangements with V and J called that TCRdb kept. Clones are partly lost; checked studies trace under half to an unresolved V gene and leave the rest unexplained. The V and J calls and clone size come from that table; D and trimming were worked out from the DNA. The sample records roughly 150,000 clones, more than 70% of which are singletons. The ten largest make up approximately 19% of the sample.

This sequence originates from a woman aged 70-85 years who had recovered from COVID-19. Sequenced material: peripheral blood.

The CDR3 corresponds to CASSPGQTGPPLHF. In nucleotide form, the sequence is TGTGCCAGCAGCCCGGGACAGACAGGGCCACCCCTCCACTTT. The chain is made from TRBV7-2 and TRBJ1-6, with 7 junctional bases fitting TRBD1. From cysteine to phenylalanine, the CDR3 is 14 amino acids long. Only CDR3 DNA is held: 42 bases, read in frame from base 1. The germline V gene yields SGHTA for CDR1 and FQGNSA for CDR2. Unmatched junction bases come to 9, with V trimmed by 5 bases and J by 11 bases.